The source of this T cell receptor beta chain is a study of T cell responses to AZD1222 COVID-19 vaccine. Clones were read by immunoSEQ multiplex PCR, and TCRdb kept only the in-frame ones, dropping some. The repertoire includes about 74,000 clones, roughly 85% of them detected once, and more than 2% sits in the top ten. The germline V gene encodes CDR1 SGHTA and CDR2 FQGNSA. V was clipped by 4 bases and J by 0 bases, with 13 bases between them. This CDR3 region has 16 residues. J is TRBJ1-5 and V is TRBV7-2; D might be TRBD1 (5 bases). Sequences were derived from peripheral blood, sampled on day 0 of AZD1222 vaccination. The clonotype originates from an adult in good health. The DNA for the CDR3 is TGTGCCAGCAGCTCCCGTCCAGGGAATAGCAATCAGCCCCAGCATTTT. The encoded protein is CASSSRPGNSNQPQHF.